The next 14 T cell receptor beta chains were all read from a single sample in a study of identical twins. TCRdb re-analysed the 5' RACE reads in MiXCR, keeping a single row per CDR3 protein. The table lists roughly 1,500,000 distinct CDR3 sequences, around a third of them singletons. Sequenced material: cord blood. These receptors were obtained from a newborn girl in good health.

The rearrangement links TRBV7-2 to TRBJ2-7; TRBD2 aligns across 10 bases. The J call may be mistaken, given a closer DNA end match to TRBJ2-5. Germline V CDR1 and CDR2: SGHTA, FQGNSA. This CDR3 spans 16 amino acids. The CDR3 spells CASSLERGGVRETQYF. The DNA of the CDR3 is TGTGCCAGCAGCTTAGAGCGGGGGGGAGTCAGGGAGACCCAGTACTTC.

This clonotype came up a few times. This rearrangement joins TRBV5-1 to TRBJ2-7, with D maybe TRBD2 (5 bases). Germline CDR1 and CDR2: SGHRS and YFSETQ. There are 15 residues in the CDR3. Trimming shortened V by 3 bases and J by 0 bases, and 13 bases separated the two germline ends. The CDR3 DNA reads TGCGCCAGCAGCTGGGAGACGCTAAGCTCCTACGAGCAGTACTTC. Its protein product is CASSWETLSSYEQYF.

The rearrangement uses TRBV5-5 and TRBJ1-2; no clear D gene. The CDR3 is made up of 15 amino acids. Germline CDR1 and CDR2: SGHKS and YYEKEE (reference sequence). Trimming cost V 5 bases and J 1 base, with 15 bases left between them. As DNA, the CDR3 is TGTGCCAGCAGACCGACGAGGCAGGTTAACTATGGCTACACCTTC. Translated: CASRPTRQVNYGYTF.

CDR3 amino acids: CASSQDTAGEGDTQYF. Here the CDR3 DNA reads TGTGCCAGCAGCCAAGATACTGCGGGAGAGGGGGATACGCAGTATTTT. The V gene is TRBV3-1, the J gene TRBJ2-3, with 7 bases matching TRBD2. Trimming took 0 bases from V and 6 from J; bases not matched to a gene: 9. The germline CDR1 and CDR2 sequences are LGHDT and YNNKEL (reference sequence). CDR3 length: 16 amino acids.

This clonotype was counted only a few times. The V call is TRBV10-2, the J call TRBJ1-4; 9 nucleotides match TRBD1. CDR3 length: 15 residues. J lost 7 bases, V lost 7 bases, and 10 bases had no gene match. The germline gives CDR1 WSHSY, CDR2 SAAADI. CDR3 protein: CASNTDRDRAEKLFF. CDR3 in DNA: TGCGCCAGCAACACCGATCGGGACAGGGCTGAAAAACTGTTTTTT.

CDR3 loop: CASSLARALFSYEQYF. The DNA of the CDR3 is TGTGCCAGCAGCTTAGCGAGGGCCCTCTTCTCCTACGAGCAGTACTTC. V and J are TRBV7-2 and TRBJ2-7; maybe TRBD2 (5 bases). The germline CDR1 and CDR2 sequences are SGHTA and FQGNSA. V shed 0 bases and J shed 0 bases, with 12 bases lying between them. The CDR3 totals 16 residues.

The chain couples TRBV27 to TRBJ2-1; 8 bases are shared with TRBD1. The CDR3 is 16 residues long. The J segment lost 5 bases and the V segment lost 4 bases, leaving 10 bases of the junction unmatched. From germline, CDR1 is MNHEY and CDR2 SMNVEV (reference sequence). DNA for the CDR3: TGTGCCAGCAGTTCCCCCCTTGTGGACAGGGACAATGAGCAGTTCTTC. Encoded protein: CASSSPLVDRDNEQFF.

The V call is TRBV7-2, the J call TRBJ2-5, with TRBD2 matching 13 bases. CDR1 and CDR2 from the germline V gene are SGHTA and FQGNSA. The J segment lost 13 bases and the V segment lost 5 bases, leaving 7 bases of the junction unmatched. There are 13 residues in the CDR3. CDR3 sequence reads: CASSMRLAGGLYF. DNA of the CDR3: TGTGCCAGCAGCATGAGACTAGCGGGGGGTCTGTACTTC.

This clonotype was counted a few times. The V and J genes are TRBV12-5 and TRBJ1-1; D gene uncertain. This CDR3 has 14 residues. CDR1 is LGHNT and CDR2 is FRNRAP in the germline V gene. V was pared by 3 bases and J by 0 bases, with 8 bases between. Here the CDR3 reads CASGFAGVNTEAFF. For the CDR3, the DNA is TGTGCTAGTGGTTTCGCCGGGGTGAACACTGAAGCTTTCTTT. Together with reference TRBV12-5 and TRBJ1-1, the CDR3 gives the full variable domain: DARVTQTPRHKVTEMGQEVTMRCQPILGHNTVFWYRQTMMQGLELLAYFRNRAPLDDSGMPKDRFSAEMPDATLATLKIQPSEPRDSAVYFCASGFAGVNTEAFFGQGTRLTVV.

This clonotype occurred a few times. The chain couples TRBV20-1 to TRBJ2-1, with D possibly being TRBD1 or TRBD2 (5 bases each). The CDR3 extends over 14 amino acids. Trimming left V 4 bases short and J 0 bases short, with 10 bases between. Germline assignment: CDR1 DFQATT and CDR2 SNEGSKA (reference sequence). CDR3 sequence: CSATGPSSYNEQFF. The CDR3 coding sequence is TGCAGTGCTACGGGACCGAGCTCCTACAATGAGCAGTTCTTC.

This clonotype was counted a few times. The chain is built from TRBV14 and TRBJ2-7, with 7 bases that match TRBD1. This CDR3 contains 15 residues. J lost 4 bases, V lost 3 bases, and 9 bases had no gene match. The germline V gene has CDR1 SGHDN and CDR2 FVKESK. The DNA for the CDR3 is TGTGCCAGCAGCCACCTTAAGACAGGGTTGTACGAGCAGTACTTC. Protein sequence: CASSHLKTGLYEQYF. The full variable domain, with the rest looked up from reference TRBV14 and TRBJ2-7, is EAGVTQFPSHSVIEKGQTVTLRCDPISGHDNLYWYRRVMGKEIKFLLHFVKESKQDESGMPNNRFLAERTGGTYSTLKVQPAELEDSGVYFCASSHLKTGLYEQYFGPGTRLTVT.

V is TRBV7-2 and J is TRBJ1-5, with 10 bases that match TRBD1. Germline CDR1 and CDR2: SGHTA and FQGNSA. Losses at the gene ends were 5 bases for V and 4 bases for J; bases not matched to a gene: 8. The CDR3 contains 16 residues. This chain's CDR3 is CASSVIRTGGNQPQHF. CDR3 sequence (DNA): TGTGCCAGCAGCGTTATTAGGACAGGGGGTAATCAGCCCCAGCATTTT.

V and J are TRBV5-1 and TRBJ2-7; 12 bases match TRBD2. The germline gives CDR1 SGHRS, CDR2 YFSETQ. V dropped 4 bases and J dropped 11; count of bases not matched to a gene: 10. CDR3 length: 14 residues. The CDR3 DNA sequence: TGCGCCAGCAGCGTTCTAGCGGGAGGGCGCCTGGAGTACTTC. Translation gives CASSVLAGGRLEYF.

A few counts support this clonotype. The rearrangement joins TRBV24-1 to TRBJ2-1; weak D call: TRBD1 (5 bases). Judging by the DNA end, TRBJ2-7 fits better; the J call may be wrong. The CDR3 sequence is 15 residues long. The germline V gene encodes CDR1 KGHDR and CDR2 SFDVKD. The chain's CDR3 is CATSQTASSYNEQYF. The DNA of the CDR3 is TGTGCCACCAGCCAGACAGCCAGCTCCTACAATGAGCAGTACTTC.